This TCR beta chain was retrieved from a study of T cells in localized non-small cell lung cancer. Overall study results and limits: Elevated blood T cell density was associated with longer overall survival. A single tumor region was sequenced, leaving heterogeneity possible. The study found T cell clonality highest in uninvolved adjacent lung, above tumor. Adjacent lung had a median roughly 50 of the 100 largest tumor clones.

The CDR3 sequence is 13 residues long. V dropped 1 base and J dropped 8 bases, with 11 bases sitting between them. The germline V gene has CDR1 SGHVS and CDR2 FQNEAQ. The assay was immunoSEQ multiplex PCR, and TCRdb's table has in-frame clones only and misses some. Of fewer than 20,000 clones listed, around 89% are singletons. This clone was picked up one time. Its specificity is unknown. The V and J genes are TRBV7-8 and TRBJ1-2, with a possible D match to TRBD1 (5 bases). The sample consisted of peripheral blood mononuclear cells, taken before any cancer treatment. This TCR came from a woman aged 35 to 69 with stage III lung adenocarcinoma. CDR3: CASSLDLRGGYTF. CDR3 sequence (DNA): TGTGCCAGCAGCTTAGACCTGAGGGGAGGCTACACCTTC.